This TCR beta chain came from a study of regulatory T cells in long-lasting Graves disease. Time point meaning: newly diagnosed GD, antithyroid drugs for less than 3 months. Scientists built the TCR library using RNA that was extracted from PBMCs. The V gene's germline CDR1 is SEHNR and CDR2 FQNEAQ (reference sequence). CDR3 length: 14 amino acids. Deletions cut 2 bases from V and 2 bases from J, with 9 bases between. iRepertoire HTBI primers and Arm-PCR of CDR3 regions built TCR beta libraries. TCRdb analysed the multiplex PCR reads with MiXCR anew, one entry per CDR3 protein. The sample has 530,000 or so distinct CDR3 sequences, roughly 12% seen once. These data were likewise used in another study, on T cells in Graves' hyperthyroidism and ophthalmopathy.

The rearrangement joins TRBV7-9 to TRBJ1-2; D unresolved. The receptor comes from a man younger than 45 with Graves disease. Sample: peripheral blood mononuclear cells (PBMCs), taken at new diagnosis, from a patient treated with antithyroid drugs. CDR3 DNA: TGTGCCAGCAGCTTACGAGAGGGCAACTATGGCTACACCTTC. Amino acids: CASSLREGNYGYTF. Full variable domain (remainder filled in from reference TRBV7-9 and TRBJ1-2): DTGVSQNPRHKITKRGQNVTFRCDPISEHNRLYWYRQTLGQGPEFLTYFQNEAQLEKSRLLSDRFSAERPKGSFSTLEIQRTEQGDSAMYLCASSLREGNYGYTFGSGTRLTVV.